This T cell receptor (beta chain) comes out of a study of cytomegalovirus exposure and HLA in healthy donors. Study context: There were around 100 million unique TCR beta sequences, drawn from some 180 million T cells, in an earlier analysis.

With 60 Vbeta and 13 Jbeta primers, the PCR was carried out. Profiling relied on immunoSEQ multiplex PCR, and the TCRdb table lists in-frame clones only, not all of them. The sample carries fewer than 200,000 clones, around 85% recorded once. A note on this clone: Antigen: not known.

Overall study results and limits: TCR sequences were mostly rare, though some public TCRs occurred in many donors.

The TCR sequence derives from a male donor in good health and CMV-seronegative. The sequencing sample was made of PBMCs.

DNA of the CDR3: TGTGCCAGTACCACAGTGAACACCGGGGAGCTGTTTTTT. Translation: CASTTVNTGELFF. The J gene is TRBJ2-2, the V gene TRBV19, with D unclear. Trimming removed 7 bases from V and 1 base from J, with 7 bases in between. Germline V gene lookup returns CDR1 LNHDA and CDR2 SQIVND (reference sequence). CDR3 length: 13 residues.